This T cell receptor beta chain was identified in a study of T-cell reconstitution after alpha-beta-depleted transplantation in children. Study-level results: The authors attributed T-cell counts and diversity one year after transplant mostly to newly produced T cells.

Library preparation (for TCRbeta) was performed with unique molecular identifiers. Using its own MiXCR run on the PCR reads, TCRdb lists one record per CDR3 protein. The sample yields some 200,000 distinct CDR3 sequences, about 8.7% seen once. Germline CDR1 reads ENHRY; CDR2 reads SYGVKD. Trimming shortened V by 11 bases and J by 3 bases, and 20 bases separated the two germline ends. The CDR3 is 14 amino acids. This clonotype was recorded many times. The antigen is undetermined. The input for sequencing was PBMCs, mostly from graft donor cells, taken 360 days after TCRalphabeta/CD19-depleted stem cell transplant. This sequence was found in a male patient aged 2-15 years who had a stem cell transplant for acute myeloid leukemia, so the T cells may come from the graft donor. V is TRBV10-3 and J is TRBJ2-7, with a possible D match to TRBD2 (5 bases). In nucleotides, the CDR3 is TGTGCCGTGACGCGGACTCAAGGTGGCTACGAGCAGTACTTC. Encoded protein: CAVTRTQGGYEQYF.